Following are 30 T cell receptor beta chains from one sample sequenced in a study of cytomegalovirus exposure and HLA in healthy donors. The protocol was immunoSEQ multiplex PCR, while the TCRdb copy is restricted to in-frame clones and leaves out a portion. The repertoire holds approximately 200,000 clones, with 80% to 95% as singletons. The sample taken for sequencing was PBMCs. The receptors were sampled from a woman aged 18-30 years in good health and CMV-seronegative.

V usage is TRBV6-5 and J usage is TRBJ1-2; 9 nucleotides align to TRBD1. The V and J ends lost 2 bases and 7 bases, in that order; junction bases with no gene match: 2. In germline, CDR1 is MNHEY, CDR2 SVGAGI. This CDR3 has 13 amino acids. The CDR3 loop is CASSYGTGTGYTF. As DNA, the CDR3 is TGTGCCAGCAGTTACGGGACAGGGACTGGCTACACCTTC.

This chain joins TRBV27 and TRBJ1-2; 8 nucleotides align to TRBD1. Germline V gives CDR1 MNHEY, CDR2 SMNVEV (reference sequence). The CDR3 consists of 16 residues. The V gene end was trimmed by 3 bases and the J gene end by 8 bases; junction bases not matched to a gene: 14. The CDR3 nucleotides are TGTGCCAGCAGTTTCGGCCCGGACAGGGTCCCGCGAGGCTACACCTTC. This translates into CASSFGPDRVPRGYTF.

The V gene is TRBV11-2, the J gene TRBJ2-2; 8 nucleotides match TRBD1. Trimming took 5 bases from V and 0 from J; bases not matched to a gene: 11. CDR3 length equals 18 residues. The germline gives CDR1 SGHAT, CDR2 FQNNGV. The CDR3 coding sequence is TGTGCCAGCAGCGCCGGGGACAGGTTCGTCGCGAACACCGGGGAGCTGTTTTTT. It yields the protein CASSAGDRFVANTGELFF.

The J gene is TRBJ2-3, the V gene TRBV29-1; possible D gene TRBD1, 6 bases. Germline CDR1 is SQVTM and CDR2 is ANQGSEA. The V end was cut by 2 bases, the J end by 0 bases, with 21 bases between. This CDR3 contains 18 residues. CDR3 residues: CSVESGTSPFTSTDTQYF. In nucleotides, the CDR3 is TGCAGCGTTGAATCCGGGACAAGCCCGTTCACTAGCACAGATACGCAGTATTTT.

This chain links TRBV10-1 with TRBJ1-1; D is possibly TRBD1 (5 bases). Germline V gene lookup returns CDR1 WNHNN and CDR2 SYGVQD (reference sequence). The CDR3 loop spans 14 amino acids. The V and J ends lost 3 bases and 1 base respectively, with 9 bases between them. The CDR3: CASSDPGENTEAFF. In DNA form, the CDR3 reads TGCGCCAGCAGTGACCCGGGGGAGAACACTGAAGCTTTCTTT.

The chain has TRBV7-2 and TRBJ2-1; D possibly corresponds to TRBD2 (5 bases). The CDR3 sequence is 12 residues long. Between the trimmed V and J ends, which lost 4 bases and 10 bases, there was a span of 11 bases. CDR1 is SGHTA, CDR2 FQGNSA, per germline. This CDR3 reads CASSSKRIEQFF. The CDR3 bases are TGTGCCAGCAGCTCCAAGCGGATAGAGCAGTTCTTC.

The chain carries TRBV7-9 and TRBJ1-2, with D maybe TRBD1 (6 bases). Looked up from germline, CDR1 is SEHNR and CDR2 is FQNEAQ (reference sequence). There are 16 residues in the CDR3. The V and J ends lost 1 base and 8 bases respectively, with 20 bases between them. The chain's CDR3 is CASSLGQDSFSGGYTF. Here the CDR3 DNA reads TGTGCCAGCAGCTTAGGACAGGATTCTTTTTCGGGCGGCTACACCTTC.

This sequence joins TRBV19 and TRBJ2-1, with TRBD1 matching over 8 bases. The CDR3 is 16 residues long. V dropped 3 bases and J dropped 5; count of bases not matched to a gene: 9. The germline gives CDR1 LNHDA, CDR2 SQIVND (reference sequence). The CDR3 reads CASSILSRTGNNEQFF. CDR3 nucleotide sequence: TGTGCCAGTAGTATTCTCTCGAGGACAGGGAACAATGAGCAGTTCTTC.

This clone was counted once. This chain uses TRBV5-1 with TRBJ1-2, with 7 bases lining up with TRBD1. Germline lookup yields CDR1 SGHRS and CDR2 YFSETQ. V was clipped by 4 bases and J by 3 bases; unmatched bases: 9. The CDR3 is 15 amino acids. The DNA of the CDR3 is TGCGCCAGCAGCCAAACGTCCCAGGGGGACTATGGCTACACCTTC. Translation gives CASSQTSQGDYGYTF. Based on the CDR3 plus reference TRBV5-1 and TRBJ1-2, the full variable domain is KAGVTQTPRYLIKTRGQQVTLSCSPISGHRSVSWYQQTPGQGLQFLFEYFSETQRNKGNFPGRFSGRQFSNSRSEMNVSTLELGDSALYLCASSQTSQGDYGYTFGSGTRLTVV.

The V and J genes are TRBV10-3 and TRBJ2-1; 8 positions agree with TRBD2. This CDR3 comprises 16 residues. V was clipped by 2 bases and J by 6 bases; unmatched bases: 9. Germline V gene lookup returns CDR1 ENHRY and CDR2 SYGVKD. CDR3 DNA sequence: TGTGCCATCAGTGAGGTAGCTAGCGGGCCTGGCAATGAGCAGTTCTTC. Its protein is CAISEVASGPGNEQFF.

The V call is TRBV2, the J call TRBJ1-5; 9 nucleotides line up with TRBD1. This CDR3 has 15 residues. Germline CDR1 reads SNHLY; CDR2 reads FYNNEI. Losses at the gene ends were 4 bases for V and 5 bases for J; bases not matched to a gene: 6. CDR3 loop: CASSGEQGAYQPQHF. CDR3 DNA sequence: TGTGCCAGCAGTGGTGAACAGGGGGCGTATCAGCCCCAGCATTTT.

The chain has TRBV9 and TRBJ1-1; a weak D match, TRBD1 (5 bases). Germline V gene data show CDR1 as SGDLS and CDR2 as YYNGEE. Trimming cost V 0 bases and J 2 bases, with 11 bases left between them. This CDR3 contains 15 residues. DNA for the CDR3: TGTGCCAGCAGCGTAGGAGCGGGGGAAAACACTGAAGCTTTCTTT. It specifies CASSVGAGENTEAFF. The full variable domain, rest sourced from reference TRBV9 and TRBJ1-1, is DSGVTQTPKHLITATGQRVTLRCSPRSGDLSVYWYQQSLDQGLQFLIQYYNGEERAKGNILERFSAQQFPDLHSELNLSSLELGDSALYFCASSVGAGENTEAFFGQGTRLTVV.

This chain joins TRBV5-1 and TRBJ2-2, with 13 positions matching TRBD2. CDR1 is SGHRS, CDR2 YFSETQ, per germline. V was pared by 3 bases and J by 6 bases, with 8 bases of the junction left unmatched. This CDR3 contains 17 residues. CDR3 coding DNA: TGCGCCAGCAGCTCTCTTGGGACTAGCGGGACATCCGGGGAGCTGTTTTTT. Translation: CASSSLGTSGTSGELFF.

With respect to this clone: The sample has other DNA sequences that encode this CDR3 too. The CDR3 sequence: CAWSVQGDTEAFF. The CDR3 DNA reads TGTGCCTGGAGCGTACAGGGAGACACTGAAGCTTTCTTT. V usage is TRBV30 and J usage is TRBJ1-1; D possibly corresponds to TRBD1 (6 bases). CDR3 length: 13 amino acids. V was pared by 3 bases and J by 3 bases, with 11 bases between. The germline gives CDR1 GTSNPN, CDR2 SVGIG (reference sequence).

In its sample, this clone was seen once. The rearrangement joins TRBV14 to TRBJ2-7, with D unresolved. This CDR3 contains 14 residues. CDR1 and CDR2 from the germline V gene are SGHDN and FVKESK. Trimming removed 4 bases from V and 1 base from J, with 11 bases in between. This CDR3 reads CASSPLESSYEQYF. CDR3 sequence (DNA): TGTGCCAGCAGCCCCTTAGAGAGTTCCTACGAGCAGTACTTC. Full variable domain (outside the CDR3, taken from reference TRBV14 and TRBJ2-7): EAGVTQFPSHSVIEKGQTVTLRCDPISGHDNLYWYRRVMGKEIKFLLHFVKESKQDESGMPNNRFLAERTGGTYSTLKVQPAELEDSGVYFCASSPLESSYEQYFGPGTRLTVT.

This chain joins TRBV29-1 and TRBJ1-1, with D unresolved. The CDR3 extends over 13 amino acids. CDR1 is SQVTM and CDR2 is ANQGSEA in the germline V gene. Deletions cut 3 bases from V and 5 bases from J, with 13 bases between. For the CDR3, the DNA is TGCAGCGTTGAGGTCGCGAGTCGGACTGAAGCTTTCTTT. Residues: CSVEVASRTEAFF.

V gene TRBV5-5 combines with J gene TRBJ1-3; 8 bases are shared with TRBD1. Losses at the gene ends were 4 bases for V and 3 bases for J; bases not matched to a gene: 9. This CDR3 comprises 16 residues. From germline, CDR1 is SGHKS and CDR2 YYEKEE (reference sequence). The CDR3 bases are TGTGCCAGCAGCCCCCTCGACAGGGGAAGTGGAAACACCATATATTTT. Its protein product is CASSPLDRGSGNTIYF.

The chain employs TRBV11-1 and TRBJ2-7; 9 bases map to TRBD2. Germline V gene lookup returns CDR1 SGHAT and CDR2 FQDESV (reference sequence). CDR3 length equals 14 residues. The J segment lost 5 bases and the V segment lost 3 bases, leaving 5 bases of the junction unmatched. The CDR3 region has the DNA TGTGCCAGCAGCTTTGCGGGAGGGTCTAACGAGCAGTACTTC. It translates to CASSFAGGSNEQYF.

V usage is TRBV28 and J usage is TRBJ2-1; 7 nucleotides agree with TRBD2. This CDR3 contains 15 residues. Germline V gene sequence: CDR1 MDHEN, CDR2 SYDVKM. J gave up 8 bases and V 5 bases, and 12 bases lay outside the gene matches. This CDR3 is CASSLPGLKKYEQFF. CDR3 DNA: TGTGCCAGCAGTCTTCCGGGACTAAAGAAATATGAGCAGTTCTTC.

The gene calls are TRBV7-3 and TRBJ2-7, with D uncertain. V lost 2 bases, J lost 0 bases, and 8 bases lay in between. The CDR3 length is 14 residues. Germline V gene sequence: CDR1 SGHTA, CDR2 FQGTGA. This CDR3 reads CASSLGPSSYEQYF. CDR3 nucleotide sequence: TGTGCCAGCAGCTTAGGTCCCAGCTCCTACGAGCAGTACTTC.

A single count supports this clone. The rearrangement joins TRBV10-3 to TRBJ2-7, with D perhaps TRBD1 (5 bases). Trimming removed 2 bases at V and 2 bases at J, with 13 bases between. The CDR3 consists of 15 residues. Germline CDR1 and CDR2: ENHRY and SYGVKD. This CDR3 reads CAISEMRTSPYEQYF. The DNA of the CDR3 is TGTGCCATCAGTGAGATGCGGACAAGCCCCTACGAGCAGTACTTC.

The CDR3 protein is CAFAGGLNTEAFF. CDR3 DNA sequence: TGTGCCTTCGCCGGGGGTTTGAACACTGAAGCTTTCTTT. The chain couples TRBV30 to TRBJ1-1; maybe TRBD1 (5 bases). The CDR3 loop spans 13 amino acids. From germline, CDR1 is GTSNPN and CDR2 SVGIG (reference sequence). Trimming took off 7 bases at V and 0 bases at J, with 12 bases between the two ends.

The V and J genes are TRBV7-9 and TRBJ1-2; 11 nucleotides match TRBD1. CDR1 SEHNR and CDR2 FQNEAQ come from the germline V gene (reference sequence). The CDR3 has 16 amino acids. V lost 0 bases to trimming and J lost 3 bases; unmatched junction nucleotides: 3. CDR3 nucleotides: TGTGCCAGCAGCTTAGCGGACAGGGGGCTGGACTATGGCTACACCTTC. This encodes CASSLADRGLDYGYTF.

This clone was seen only a few times. The V gene is TRBV5-4, the J gene TRBJ1-5; weak D call: TRBD1 (5 bases). This CDR3 contains 13 residues. The V gene's germline CDR1 is SGHNT and CDR2 YYREEE (reference sequence). V lost 0 bases to trimming and J lost 4 bases, with 5 bases between them. CDR3 in DNA: TGTGCCAGCAGCTTGGGACAGAATCAGCCCCAGCATTTT. It is translated as CASSLGQNQPQHF.

The chain uses TRBV28 and TRBJ2-7, with D unresolved. Trimming removed 2 bases at V and 4 bases at J, with 9 bases between. The CDR3 consists of 13 residues. Germline lookup yields CDR1 MDHEN and CDR2 SYDVKM. The CDR3 is CASSLPGYYEQYF. The CDR3 DNA reads as TGTGCCAGCAGTTTACCCGGGTATTACGAGCAGTACTTC. The full variable domain, completed using reference TRBV28 and TRBJ2-7, is DVKVTQSSRYLVKRTGEKVFLECVQDMDHENMFWYRQDPGLGLRLIYFSYDVKMKEKGDIPEGYSVSREKKERFSLILESASTNQTSMYLCASSLPGYYEQYFGPGTRLTVT.

The chain couples TRBV27 to TRBJ2-7; D is perhaps TRBD2 (5 bases). Trimming removed 0 bases at V and 3 bases at J, with 15 bases between. The CDR3 totals 16 residues. Germline V lookup: CDR1 MNHEY, CDR2 SMNVEV (reference sequence). The CDR3 DNA reads as TGTGCCAGCAGTTTATCGGTTGGGCTAGCTTACTACGAGCAGTACTTC. It codes for CASSLSVGLAYYEQYF.

A single count supports this clone. The rearrangement uses TRBV2 and TRBJ2-1, with TRBD2 matching 8 bases. This CDR3 spans 14 amino acids. Germline CDR1 reads SNHLY; CDR2 reads FYNNEI. V lost 7 bases to trimming and J lost 6 bases; unmatched junction nucleotides: 8. The chain's CDR3 is CASTRTSIGNEQFF. DNA for the CDR3: TGTGCCAGCACCCGGACTAGCATAGGCAATGAGCAGTTCTTC.

The chain uses TRBV6-6 and TRBJ1-4; 12 bases map to TRBD1. J was trimmed by 8 bases and V by 6 bases; bases with no gene match: 10. This CDR3 has 16 amino acids. Germline values: CDR1 MNHNY, CDR2 SVGAGI (reference sequence). Here the CDR3 reads CASRGSRDRGREKLFF. As DNA, the CDR3 is TGTGCCAGCAGGGGGAGTCGGGACAGGGGGCGAGAAAAACTGTTTTTT.

The chain combines TRBV5-4 with TRBJ2-3, with D possibly being TRBD2 (6 bases). V lost 4 bases and J lost 2, with 14 bases in between. The CDR3 is 15 amino acids. CDR1 SGHNT and CDR2 YYREEE come from the germline V gene (reference sequence). CDR3 sequence reads: CASSADQGLTDTQYF. The CDR3 nucleotides read TGTGCCAGCAGCGCAGATCAGGGACTCACAGATACGCAGTATTTT.

To note about this clone: Other DNA sequences in the same sample also yield this CDR3. This chain connects TRBV19 to TRBJ2-7; 7 bases map to TRBD2. CDR1 is LNHDA and CDR2 is SQIVND in the germline V gene (reference sequence). This CDR3 contains 14 residues. V was clipped by 2 bases and J by 0 bases; unmatched bases: 1. The DNA of the CDR3 is TGTGCCAGTAGTATAAGACTAGCCTCCTACGAGCAGTACTTC. Translated: CASSIRLASYEQYF.